These T cell receptor beta chains were read from a single sample in a study of neoadjuvant anti-PD-1 for oral cavity cancer. Clones were read by immunoSEQ multiplex PCR, and TCRdb kept only the in-frame ones, dropping some. This table holds under 20,000 clones, over 65% found once. The sequences come from PBMCs, collected before nivolumab (anti-PD-1) treatment. These TCRs come from a person aged 35-79 years with oral cavity squamous cell carcinoma. Each CDR3 is given without its conserved first and last residue. The D gene is left open where the match is weak.

J	V	D	CDR3
TRBJ1-2	TRBV7-9	NA	ASDKGGAVNYGYT
TRBJ2-7	TRBV6-5	NA	ASRSGQREQY
TRBJ2-7	TRBV27	NA	ASSSIGTGTYEQY
TRBJ2-7	TRBV25-1	TRBD2	ASRGSGTSGSSYEQY
TRBJ2-1	TRBV27	TRBD2	ASSEFRGREF
TRBJ2-7	TRBV19	TRBD2	ASSSQSGSYEQY
TRBJ1-3	TRBV10-2	NA	ATRPSSGNTIY
TRBJ1-2	TRBV6-6	NA	ASRSSRGDYGYT
TRBJ2-2	TRBV6-1	TRBD1	ATRGGSNTGELF
TRBJ2-7	TRBV27	NA	ASSPTLTYEQY
TRBJ2-7	TRBV14	NA	ASSSPSSYEQY
TRBJ1-5	TRBV9	NA	ASSVEAGQRYSNQPQH
TRBJ2-6	TRBV7-2	TRBD1	ASSQEGQGAAGANVLT
TRBJ1-2	TRBV2	NA	ASSPGANYGYT
TRBJ1-2	TRBV27	TRBD1	ASSPWGTGGGYT
TRBJ2-5	TRBV7-9	NA	ASSLGLYQETQY
TRBJ2-7	TRBV5-6	NA	ASSLKDYGRGRSYEQY
TRBJ2-3	TRBV9	NA	ATSRDTSTDTQY
TRBJ2-6	TRBV7-3	NA	ASSLGGPGANVLT
TRBJ2-2	TRBV7-9	NA	ASSSRSSGELF
TRBJ2-3	TRBV11-2	NA	ASSLGTSDTQY
TRBJ2-3	TRBV14	NA	ASSYQGTDTQY
TRBJ1-2	TRBV27	NA	ASSPLGETNYGYT
TRBJ1-1	TRBV19	NA	ASSMVRVTEAF
TRBJ2-3	TRBV7-6	TRBD2	ASSLAGMASGRAPRSTDTQY
TRBJ1-1	TRBV7-2	NA	ASSFRQGYTEAF
TRBJ2-2	TRBV15	TRBD2	ATSRDRIAGDTGELF
TRBJ2-7	TRBV9	NA	ASSVGSNTYEQY
TRBJ2-7	TRBV5-1	NA	ASSWGAGSYEQY
TRBJ2-5	TRBV11-2	TRBD1	ASSWDRVEETQY
TRBJ2-1	TRBV28	NA	ASSFRVNEQF
TRBJ2-3	TRBV5-1	NA	ASSREGSTDTQY
TRBJ1-2	TRBV5-1	TRBD1	ASSFQGGSNYGYT
TRBJ2-7	TRBV18	NA	ASSPGIATAYEQY
TRBJ2-7	TRBV5-6	NA	ASSLAEVLGEQY
TRBJ2-4	TRBV27	NA	ASSLTAFKNIQY
TRBJ1-1	TRBV6-5	NA	ASHRANSIGAEAF
TRBJ1-4	TRBV7-6	NA	ASSLNQRGTNEKLF
TRBJ2-1	TRBV7-6	TRBD2	ASSLGGSGYNEQF
TRBJ1-6	TRBV6-5	NA	ASSPPMGNNSPLH
TRBJ2-3	TRBV6-5	NA	ASIPGGTDTQY
TRBJ2-2	TRBV6-5	NA	ASSYRGELITGELF
TRBJ1-2	TRBV5-6	NA	ASSPVQEVNGYT
TRBJ2-7	TRBV10-3	NA	AISDKQAYEQY
TRBJ2-5	TRBV4-2	NA	ASSQGGVQETQY
TRBJ2-1	TRBV12-5	TRBD2	ASGGLGEGNNEQF
TRBJ1-5	TRBV10-3	NA	AITRDKDQPQH
TRBJ2-4	TRBV30	NA	AWSVKTAKNIQY
TRBJ2-7	TRBV4-2	TRBD2	ASSQDPSGYEQY